This is a list of T cell receptor beta chains from one sample in a study of T cell repertoires in cytomegalovirus infection. TCRdb passed the reads through MiXCR, listing each CDR3 protein once. Of more than 250,000 distinct CDR3 sequences in the sample, roughly an eighth were seen once. The sequenced sample consisted of PBMCs. Every receptor here comes from a human donor in good health (CMV status not recorded). Some clones in this sample may be carry-over from other donors' samples. Both conserved end residues are part of each CDR3. The D gene is left open where the match is weak. The size entry is marked missing in some rows and otherwise reads once, few, many or a size class.

J	D	size	V	CDR3	DNA
TRBJ2-2	-	-	TRBV5-1	CASSIEGAGELFF	TGCGCCAGCAGCATAGAGGGAGCCGGGGAGCTGTTTTTT
TRBJ1-6	-	many	TRBV4-3	CASSTSDDSPLHF	TGCGCCAGCAGTACATCGGACGATTCACCCCTCCACTTT
TRBJ2-3	TRBD1	many	TRBV7-4	CASSLVRRGPDTQYF	TGTGCCAGCAGCTTAGTCCGCAGGGGGCCAGATACGCAGTATTTT
TRBJ1-1	-	many	TRBV5-1	CASSPRQDTEAFF	TGCGCCAGCAGCCCCAGACAGGACACTGAAGCTTTCTTT
TRBJ2-1	TRBD1	few	TRBV2	CASSGGQGAYNEQFF	TGTGCCAGCAGCGGCGGGCAGGGGGCCTACAATGAGCAGTTCTTC
TRBJ1-5	-	many	TRBV6-2/TRBV6-3	CASTGPGNQPQHF	TGTGCCAGCACAGGGCCGGGCAATCAGCCCCAGCATTTT
TRBJ1-5	-	many	TRBV28	CASSLNPGGNQPQHF	TGTGCCAGCAGTCTAAACCCGGGGGGCAATCAGCCCCAGCATTTT
TRBJ2-7	-	many	TRBV7-2	CASSLGAQTRQYF	TGTGCCAGCAGCTTAGGGGCTCAGACGCGTCAGTACTTC
TRBJ2-7	TRBD2	many	TRBV7-2	CASSAGLAGFSYEQYF	TGTGCCAGCAGCGCTGGACTAGCGGGGTTCTCCTACGAGCAGTACTTC
TRBJ2-3	TRBD2	-	TRBV20-1	CSAPSGATDTQYF	TGCAGTGCTCCTAGCGGCGCTACAGATACGCAGTATTTT
TRBJ2-6	-	many	TRBV19	CASRRWSLDNVLTF	TGTGCCAGTCGTAGGTGGTCGCTCGACAACGTCCTGACTTTC
TRBJ2-1	-	many	TRBV7-3	CASSLKWGSYNEQFF	TGTGCCAGCAGCTTAAAGTGGGGTTCCTACAATGAGCAGTTCTTC
TRBJ2-7	TRBD1	few	TRBV29-1	CSVGGQGTGEQYF	TGCAGCGTTGGGGGACAGGGTACTGGCGAGCAGTACTTC
TRBJ2-7	TRBD2	-	TRBV12-5	CASGLVLASGSYEQYF	TGTGCTAGTGGTTTGGTACTTGCTAGCGGATCCTACGAGCAGTACTTC
TRBJ1-1	-	many	TRBV7-9	CASSLGIVEAFF	TGTGCCAGCAGCTTAGGGATTGTTGAAGCTTTCTTT
TRBJ2-3	-	many	TRBV11-2	CASRGGFGTDTQYF	TGTGCCAGCAGGGGAGGTTTTGGTACAGATACGCAGTATTTT
TRBJ1-2	-	many	TRBV19	CASSDNFYGYTF	TGTGCCAGTAGTGATAACTTCTATGGCTACACCTTC
TRBJ2-5	-	many	TRBV7-8	CASSSRRTQETQYF	TGTGCCAGCAGCTCCCGGAGGACACAAGAGACCCAGTACTTC
TRBJ1-1	-	many	TRBV28	CASSLWATNTEAFF	TGTGCCAGCAGTTTATGGGCGACGAACACTGAAGCTTTCTTT
TRBJ2-7	-	many	TRBV10-3	CAISSETGTYEQYF	TGTGCCATCAGTTCCGAGACAGGAACCTACGAGCAGTACTTC
TRBJ1-1	-	many	TRBV2	CASSRRANTEAFF	TGTGCCAGCAGTCGCAGGGCCAACACTGAAGCTTTCTTT
TRBJ2-7	-	-	TRBV20-1	CSATQVEQYF	TGCAGTGCTACGCAAGTGGAGCAGTACTTC
TRBJ1-2	TRBD1	few	TRBV20-1	CSARDRLSFYGYTF	TGCAGTGCGCGGGACAGGCTCTCATTCTATGGCTACACCTTC
TRBJ2-5	-	many	TRBV7-2	CASSLMRLEAQYF	TGTGCCAGCAGCTTAATGCGGCTTGAGGCCCAGTACTTC
TRBJ2-7	-	many	TRBV12-3/TRBV12-4	CASSQGSGWRRLYEQYF	TGTGCCAGCAGCCAGGGGTCGGGATGGCGTCGTCTCTACGAGCAGTACTTC
TRBJ2-7	-	many	TRBV19	CASSRGDYEQYF	TGTGCCAGTAGTAGGGGGGACTACGAGCAGTACTTC
TRBJ1-5	-	many	TRBV20-1	CSAGEGGESQPQHF	TGCAGTGCGGGTGAGGGGGGAGAGAGTCAGCCCCAGCATTTT
TRBJ2-1	TRBD1	many	TRBV7-8	CASSTQGQGYNEQFF	TGTGCCAGCAGCACACAAGGACAGGGCTACAATGAGCAGTTCTTC
TRBJ1-2	-	-	TRBV20-1	CSAGQSNYGYTF	TGCAGTGCAGGACAGTCCAACTATGGCTACACCTTC
TRBJ2-7	TRBD2	-	TRBV10-3	CAIGLAGTYEQYF	TGTGCCATTGGACTAGCGGGGACCTACGAGCAGTACTTC
TRBJ2-3	TRBD2	many	TRBV7-3	CASSFSQGGYTDTQYF	TGTGCCAGCAGCTTCTCCCAGGGAGGGTACACAGATACGCAGTATTTT
TRBJ1-3	-	many	TRBV4-1	CASSQEPGFGNTIYF	TGCGCCAGCAGCCAAGAACCAGGATTTGGAAACACCATATATTTT
TRBJ1-1	-	few	TRBV20-1	CSASDTKNTEAFF	TGCAGTGCATCAGACACCAAGAACACTGAAGCTTTCTTT
TRBJ2-1	-	-	TRBV11-3	CASSFSSKDEQFF	TGTGCCAGCAGCTTTTCTAGCAAGGATGAGCAGTTCTTC
TRBJ2-1	TRBD2	-	TRBV5-1	CASSLVGGLAGNEQFF	TGCGCCAGCAGCTTGGTCGGGGGACTAGCGGGGAATGAGCAGTTCTTC
TRBJ1-3	-	-	TRBV29-1	CSVERGDGNTIYF	TGCAGCGTTGAACGGGGGGACGGAAACACCATATATTTT
TRBJ2-3	-	-	TRBV4-1	CASSQGTYFPTDTQYF	TGCGCCAGCAGCCAAGGGACCTATTTCCCCACAGATACGCAGTATTTT
TRBJ2-5	TRBD1	many	TRBV7-6	CASSLDFVGTGSRETQYF	TGTGCCAGCAGCTTAGATTTCGTAGGGACAGGTAGTCGAGAGACCCAGTACTTC
TRBJ2-6	TRBD1	-	TRBV29-1	CSVEPQGAHGANVLTF	TGCAGCGTTGAACCCCAGGGGGCTCATGGGGCCAACGTCCTGACTTTC
TRBJ2-7	-	few	TRBV27	CASSSQYEQYF	TGTGCCAGCAGCTCACAATACGAGCAGTACTTC
TRBJ2-1	TRBD1	-	TRBV24-1	CATSDRTGGNEQFF	TGTGCCACCAGTGACCGGACAGGGGGGAATGAGCAGTTCTTC
TRBJ2-5	TRBD2	many	TRBV7-2	CASSLVSGGPGRRETQYF	TGTGCCAGCAGCTTAGTTTCGGGAGGGCCGGGTCGTAGAGAGACCCAGTACTTC
TRBJ2-3	TRBD2	few	TRBV4-1	CASSQLAGVTDTQYF	TGCGCCAGCAGCCAACTAGCGGGGGTCACAGATACGCAGTATTTT
TRBJ2-3	-	-	TRBV11-3	CASSLDVSTDTQYF	TGTGCCAGCAGCTTAGACGTGAGCACAGATACGCAGTATTTT
TRBJ1-2	-	many	TRBV10-3	CAISPENYGYTF	TGTGCCATCAGTCCGGAAAACTATGGCTACACCTTC
TRBJ2-1	TRBD2	few	TRBV6-2/TRBV6-3	CASSYDSGSIYNEQFF	TGTGCCAGCAGTTACGACAGCGGGAGTATTTACAATGAGCAGTTCTTC
TRBJ1-2	-	-	TRBV6-2/TRBV6-3	CASSYGLNYGYTF	TGTGCCAGCAGTTACGGACTTAACTATGGCTACACCTTC